Listed below are T cell receptor beta chains from one sample, sequenced in a study of blood T cell repertoires in COVID-19. TCRdb keeps only in-frame clones here, not all; method: immunoSEQ multiplex PCR. The data show about 390,000 clones, with around nine tenths seen just once and around 9.3% held by the top ten. Sequencing used PBMCs or T cells enriched from blood (not recorded which). The receptors stem from a woman aged 45 to 65 who had recovered from COVID-19. CDR3s include the opening cysteine and the closing phenylalanine or tryptophan. A D gene is named only where the DNA matches it firmly. Clone size is not always given. Where it is, it says once, few, many or a class for expanded clones.

d_gene | j_gene | v_gene | abundance | CDR3nt | CDR3aa
. | TRBJ1-2 | TRBV11-2 | . | TGTGCCAGCAGCTTTGCACAGGGTGGCTATGGCTACACCTTC | CASSFAQGGYGYTF
TRBD1 | TRBJ1-6 | TRBV28 | . | TGTGCCAGCAGCCCCGACAGGGGATCCTATAATTCACCCCTCCACTTT | CASSPDRGSYNSPLHF
TRBD2 | TRBJ2-1 | TRBV5-6 | . | TGTGCCAGCAGCTTGGCACTAGCGGGGCCCCACTACTCCTACAATGAGCAGTTCTTC | CASSLALAGPHYSYNEQFF
. | TRBJ1-2 | TRBV30 | . | TGTGCCTGGAGTGCGACGGGGAATGGCTACACCTTC | CAWSATGNGYTF
TRBD2 | TRBJ2-3 | TRBV7-9 | . | TGTGCCAGCAGCTTAGCGCGTCCGGGACTAGCGGAACAGTATTTT | CASSLARPGLAEQYF
TRBD1 | TRBJ1-2 | TRBV4-3 | . | TGCGCCAGCAGCCAGGGGACAGGCTTTTTGGGCTACACCTTC | CASSQGTGFLGYTF
TRBD1 | TRBJ1-1 | TRBV13 | . | TGTGCCAGCAGCTACAGGGGTCTTGGGACTGAAGCTTTCTTT | CASSYRGLGTEAFF
. | TRBJ1-1 | TRBV9 | once | TGTGCCAGCAGCGTAGTGGGTGCGCAGGTCACTGAAGCTTTCTTT | CASSVVGAQVTEAFF
. | TRBJ2-3 | TRBV24-1 | . | TGTGCCACCAGTGATTTCAGGGACGAGGGGGCAGATACGCAGTATTTT | CATSDFRDEGADTQYF
. | TRBJ1-5 | TRBV30 | few | TGTGCCTGGAGTGTACGGTCCTCGGTCAACCAGCATTTT | CAWSVRSSVNQHF
. | TRBJ2-2 | TRBV18 | . | TGTGCCAGCTCACCGTCAGTTTCTACCGGGGAGCTGTTTTTT | CASSPSVSTGELFF
TRBD2 | TRBJ2-3 | TRBV28 | . | TGTGCCAGCAGTTTCCCCGGACTAGCGGGGGGACTACGCACAGATACGCAGTATTTT | CASSFPGLAGGLRTDTQYF
. | TRBJ2-5 | TRBV6-2/TRBV6-3 | . | TGTGCCAGCAGCCTTCCGGGAATGAGCCCGGAGACCCAGTACTTC | CASSLPGMSPETQYF
TRBD1 | TRBJ2-5 | TRBV5-5 | . | TGTGCCAGCAGCCGCCTTAAGGGACAGGGAGAGGAGACCCAGTACTTC | CASSRLKGQGEETQYF
. | TRBJ1-3 | TRBV3-1/TRBV3-2 | once | TGTGCCAGCAGCCAAGTGACAGTCTCTGGAAACACCATATATTTT | CASSQVTVSGNTIYF
. | TRBJ1-1 | TRBV2 | . | TGTGCCAGCAGCCTCGGACGTCGGGGGGGGACTGAAGCTTTCTTT | CASSLGRRGGTEAFF
TRBD2 | TRBJ2-7 | TRBV6-2/TRBV6-3 | . | TGTGCCAGCAGTTACCCCCCCCATGTCAGCGGGGGTACCTACGAGCAGTACTTC | CASSYPPHVSGGTYEQYF
. | TRBJ1-4 | TRBV18 | . | TGTGCCAGCTCACCCTCCCGACGGACACCTAATGAAAAACTGTTTTTT | CASSPSRRTPNEKLFF
. | TRBJ1-4 | TRBV4-3 | few | TGCGCCAGCAGCCAAGAGTGGTCGGCAGGGGCAGCCTATAATGAAAAACTGTTTTTT | CASSQEWSAGAAYNEKLFF
. | TRBJ1-4 | TRBV7-8 | . | TGTGCCAGCAGTCCTAGGAGGGGTATGGGGGCAACTAATGAAAAACTGTTTTTT | CASSPRRGMGATNEKLFF
. | TRBJ1-1 | TRBV10-3 | . | TGTGCCATCAGTGAGTCTCTGGGGGGATCGACCAACACTGAAGCTTTCTTT | CAISESLGGSTNTEAFF
TRBD1 | TRBJ1-1 | TRBV19 | . | TGTGCCAGTAGGACCCAGGGACAGGGTATATTGGGTCGGACTGAAGCTTTCTTT | CASRTQGQGILGRTEAFF
. | TRBJ2-1 | TRBV5-1 | . | TGCGCCAGCAGTTCCTCCTCAGGGGACAATGAGCAGTTCTTC | CASSSSSGDNEQFF
. | TRBJ1-5 | TRBV10-3 | . | TGTGCCATCAGTGAGTCGTCTGGGAGTAGGATTAGCAATCAGCCCCAGCATTTT | CAISESSGSRISNQPQHF
TRBD1 | TRBJ2-3 | TRBV7-6 | . | TGTGCCAGCAGTCCCCGGACAGGCATTACAGATACGCAGTATTTT | CASSPRTGITDTQYF
TRBD1 | TRBJ2-7 | TRBV5-1 | . | TGCGCCAGCAGCCAGACAGGGGGTTTAGGCTACGAGCAGTACTTC | CASSQTGGLGYEQYF
. | TRBJ2-1 | TRBV12-3/TRBV12-4 | . | TGTGCCAGCAGTTTATCCTGGTCGGTTGAGCAGTTCTTC | CASSLSWSVEQFF
TRBD1 | TRBJ1-5 | TRBV2 | . | TGTGCCAGCAGCGTCAGGTATAAACAGGGGAGCAATCAGCCCCAGCATTTT | CASSVRYKQGSNQPQHF
TRBD1 | TRBJ1-2 | TRBV6-2/TRBV6-3 | few | TGTGCCAGCAGTTTACGGGACAGGATGTATGGCTACACCTTC | CASSLRDRMYGYTF
TRBD1 | TRBJ2-6 | TRBV7-2 | . | TGTGCCAGCAGCTTGCCCGGGACAGCCAGATCTGGGGCCAACGTCCTGACTTTC | CASSLPGTARSGANVLTF
TRBD1 | TRBJ1-6 | TRBV27 | . | TGTGCCAGCAGGCCGGGACAGGGCATTGCACCCCTCCACTTT | CASRPGQGIAPLHF
. | TRBJ1-3 | TRBV10-3 | . | TGTGCCATCAGTGAGTTAGGGAGCTCTGGAAACACCATATATTTT | CAISELGSSGNTIYF
. | TRBJ1-1 | TRBV2 | once | TGTGCCAGCAAACAGGAGGGGCCGAAGAACACTGAAGCTTTCTTT | CASKQEGPKNTEAFF
. | TRBJ1-4 | TRBV9 | . | TGTGCCAGCAGCGTCCACGGGAACACTAATGAAAAACTGTTTTTT | CASSVHGNTNEKLFF
TRBD1 | TRBJ2-3 | TRBV15 | . | TGTGCCACCAGCAGAGCTCAGGGGGCCGTCGATACGCAGTATTTT | CATSRAQGAVDTQYF
TRBD1 | TRBJ1-5 | TRBV18 | . | TGTGCCAGCTCACCGGGCCCAACAGGGGGGGGTCAGCCCCAGCATTTT | CASSPGPTGGGQPQHF
TRBD1 | TRBJ1-2 | TRBV7-2 | once | TGTGCCAGCAGCCACAGGGGAACTGGCTACACCTTC | CASSHRGTGYTF
. | TRBJ1-6 | TRBV3-1/TRBV3-2 | . | TGTGCCAGCAGCCAAAGTGACACGTATAATTCACCCCTCCACTTT | CASSQSDTYNSPLHF
. | TRBJ1-5 | TRBV30 | . | TGTGCCTGGACCTGGGGGCCCGGGCAGGTCCAGCATTTT | CAWTWGPGQVQHF
TRBD1 | TRBJ1-5 | TRBV4-1 | few | TGCGCCAGCAGCCAACCCGGGACAGGGAAGCCCCAGCATTTT | CASSQPGTGKPQHF
. | TRBJ2-3 | TRBV7-2 | . | TGTGCCAGCAGCTCGGGGGTGTACACAGATACGCAGTATTTT | CASSSGVYTDTQYF
TRBD2 | TRBJ2-7 | TRBV6-2/TRBV6-3 | few | TGTGCCAGCAGTTTCCCAGCGGGGAACTCCTACGAGCAGTACTTC | CASSFPAGNSYEQYF
. | TRBJ2-3 | TRBV7-2 | . | TGTGCCAGCAGTCTCCCGGGGGGCCGCGTCACAGATACGCAGTATTTT | CASSLPGGRVTDTQYF
TRBD1 | TRBJ1-2 | TRBV5-5 | once | TGTGCCAGCAGCGCGGCCGGGACAGGGGGCTTGAGAGGGTATAACTATGGCTACACCTTC | CASSAAGTGGLRGYNYGYTF
TRBD1 | TRBJ2-5 | TRBV25-1 | . | TGTGCCAGCAGCTTAGTACCGGGACAGGGCCAAGAGACCCAGTACTTC | CASSLVPGQGQETQYF
. | TRBJ2-1 | TRBV6-4 | few | TGTGCCAGCAGTGACTCTAGCGGCTCCTACAATGAGCAGTTCTTC | CASSDSSGSYNEQFF
. | TRBJ2-3 | TRBV28 | few | TGTGCCAGCAGTTTGACCGGGGGAAGCACAGATACGCAGTATTTT | CASSLTGGSTDTQYF
. | TRBJ2-5 | TRBV2 | once | TGTGCCAGCAGACAGGGTGAGACCCAGTACTTC | CASRQGETQYF